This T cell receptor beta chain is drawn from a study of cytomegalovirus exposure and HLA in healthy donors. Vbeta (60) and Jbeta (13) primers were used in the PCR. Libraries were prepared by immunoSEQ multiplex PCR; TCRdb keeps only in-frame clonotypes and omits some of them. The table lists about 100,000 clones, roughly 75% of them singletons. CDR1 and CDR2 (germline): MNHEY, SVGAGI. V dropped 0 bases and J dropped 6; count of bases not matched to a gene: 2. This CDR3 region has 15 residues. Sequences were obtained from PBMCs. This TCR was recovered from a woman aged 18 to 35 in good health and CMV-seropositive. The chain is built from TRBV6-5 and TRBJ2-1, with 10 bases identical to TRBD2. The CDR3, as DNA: TGTGCCAGCAGTTACTCAGCTAGCGGGAGCAATGAGCAGTTCTTC. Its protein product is CASSYSASGSNEQFF.